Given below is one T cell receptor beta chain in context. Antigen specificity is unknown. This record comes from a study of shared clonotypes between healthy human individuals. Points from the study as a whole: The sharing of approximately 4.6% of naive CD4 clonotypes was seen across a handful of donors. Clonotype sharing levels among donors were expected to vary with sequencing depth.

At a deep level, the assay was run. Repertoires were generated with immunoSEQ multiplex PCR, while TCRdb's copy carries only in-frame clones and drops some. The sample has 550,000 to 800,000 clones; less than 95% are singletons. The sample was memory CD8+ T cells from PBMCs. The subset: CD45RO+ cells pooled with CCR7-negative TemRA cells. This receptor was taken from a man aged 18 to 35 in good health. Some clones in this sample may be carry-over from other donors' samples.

CDR3 in amino acids: CASSQGGLFNEQFF. As DNA, the CDR3 is TGTGCCAGCAGCCAAGGAGGTCTTTTCAATGAGCAGTTCTTC. V and J are TRBV14 and TRBJ2-1; no reliable D call. The CDR3 sequence is 14 residues long. Between the trimmed V and J ends, which lost 1 base and 6 bases, there was a span of 10 bases. Germline V gene data show CDR1 as SGHDN and CDR2 as FVKESK.